The present T cell receptor (beta chain) was sequenced within a study of identical twins. Regarding the study as a whole: Twin-shared out-of-frame alpha sequences showed excess low generation probability. Invariant MAIT and iNKT cells are populations that could partly confound zero-insertion analyses. Weaker excess twin sharing was seen among beta out-of-frame sequences.

This clonotype was recorded a few times. The antigen is undetermined. TCRdb passed the 5' RACE reads through MiXCR, listing each CDR3 protein once. Of some 690,000 distinct CDR3 sequences listed, 21% are singletons. The CDR3 is made up of 14 amino acids. V lost 3 bases, J lost 5 bases, and 6 bases stayed unmatched. CDR1 and CDR2 from the germline V gene are DFQATT and SNEGSKA (reference sequence). These data are also associated with another study on T cells expressing NK-cell markers. According to that study: CD8+ T cells in a handful of donors included dominant NKG2C+ clonotypes at roughly 1.0-7.5%.

The J gene is TRBJ1-4, the V gene TRBV20-1; 7 nucleotides match TRBD1. This sequence originates from a woman between 18 and 29 years old in good health. Sequenced: PBMCs. CDR3 sequence: CSASTGTENEKLFF. In DNA form, the CDR3 reads TGCAGTGCTAGTACCGGGACAGAGAATGAAAAACTGTTTTTT.